The 20 T cell receptor beta chains reported below all come from one sample, sequenced in a study of neurological immune-mediated disorders (dated by TCRdb to about 2019). The time point label, read with the paper, signifies: longitudinal time-point 2. Libraries came from 5' RACE. TCRdb records Illumina HiSeq 2500 as the sequencer. TCRdb handled the public reads itself, with Q25 trimming in fastp and clone calling in MiXCR, and kept productive beta chains. Merged by CDR3 protein, the rows form single entries marked with the most common genes and DNA. The sample table records fewer than 40,000 distinct CDR3 sequences; around 13% of these occur just once. Of the sample, approximately 2.3% is held by the ten largest clones. Material for sequencing was PBMCs. Source of these receptors: a woman aged 40 to 50 in good health.

The sample holds many counts of this clonotype. V and J are TRBV7-2 and TRBJ1-5, with unresolved D. Deletions cut 1 base from V and 4 bases from J, with 11 bases between. The germline gives CDR1 SGHTA, CDR2 FQGNSA. CDR3 length: 15 residues. CDR3 nucleotides: TGTGCCAGCAGCTTAGAAGCTACTATGAATCAGCCCCAGCATTTT. It translates to CASSLEATMNQPQHF.

This clonotype has ten or more counts. The chain joins TRBV29-1 to TRBJ2-7; D is unresolved. CDR3 length equals 12 residues. Trimming left V 3 bases short and J 5 bases short, with 11 bases between. CDR1 and CDR2 (germline): SQVTM, ANQGSEA. The CDR3 loop reads CSVELGSHEQYF. The CDR3 DNA sequence: TGCAGCGTTGAGTTGGGAAGTCACGAGCAGTACTTC.

This clonotype was observed at least ten times. This chain connects TRBV12-3 or TRBV12-4 to TRBJ2-2, with D possibly TRBD1 on 5 matching bases. The V end lost 6 bases, the J end lost 1 base, and 9 bases lay between the germline ends. The CDR3 length is 14 residues. The CDR3 DNA reads TGTGCCAGCAGCGCTACAGGGAACACCGGGGAGCTGTTTTTT. Its protein product is CASSATGNTGELFF.

This clonotype was observed at least ten times. The V and J genes are TRBV6-5 and TRBJ1-2; D gene unclear. CDR1 and CDR2 from the germline V gene are MNHEY and SVGAGI. The V end was cut by 1 base, the J end by 1 base, with 4 bases between. This CDR3 is 13 amino acids long. CDR3 sequence: CASSYLLNYGYTF. DNA of the CDR3: TGTGCCAGCAGTTACTTGCTTAACTATGGCTACACCTTC.

This clonotype was picked up many times. This chain connects TRBV29-1 to TRBJ2-3; 12 bases match TRBD1. With 3 bases clipped from V and 5 bases from J, the junction kept 6 bases outside the gene matches. Germline lookup yields CDR1 SQVTM and CDR2 ANQGSEA. CDR3 length: 15 amino acids. CDR3 DNA: TGCAGCGTTGATGGGACAGGGGGCGCAGGAGATACGCAGTATTTT. Protein: CSVDGTGGAGDTQYF.

This clonotype was observed many times. This chain joins TRBV9 and TRBJ2-2; the D is unclear. V lost 0 bases and J lost 7, with 7 bases in between. This CDR3 is 13 amino acids long. Per the germline V gene, CDR1 is SGDLS and CDR2 is YYNGEE. The CDR3: CASSVGAIGELFF. The DNA for the CDR3 is TGTGCCAGCAGCGTAGGGGCAATCGGGGAGCTGTTTTTT.

In this sample, this clonotype turned up many times. J is TRBJ2-5 and V is TRBV11-2; D is perhaps TRBD1 (7 bases). The CDR3 extends over 17 amino acids. Germline V gene lookup returns CDR1 SGHAT and CDR2 FQNNGV. Trimming cost V 6 bases and J 9 bases, with 29 bases left between them. CDR3 sequence reads: CASRTRGAGSPQGAQYF. DNA for the CDR3: TGTGCCAGCAGGACCAGGGGAGCGGGTTCCCCCCAGGGGGCCCAGTACTTC.

This clonotype was counted at least ten times. This chain joins TRBV7-9 and TRBJ1-3, with 7 bases that match TRBD1. J lost 0 bases, V lost 5 bases, and 4 bases had no gene match. CDR1 is SEHNR, CDR2 FQNEAQ, per germline (reference sequence). This CDR3 has 15 residues. CDR3 region: CASSPTGDSGNTIYF. The CDR3 DNA sequence: TGTGCCAGCAGCCCTACAGGGGACTCTGGAAACACCATATATTTT.

This clonotype was found many times. The gene calls are TRBV10-3 and TRBJ1-5; a possible D gene is TRBD1 (6 bases). There are 14 residues in the CDR3. V was shortened by 4 bases and J by 0 bases, with 7 bases between the two germline ends. CDR1 and CDR2 from the germline V gene are ENHRY and SYGVKD. The CDR3 DNA sequence: TGTGCCATCAGTGCACAGGGTAGCAATCAGCCCCAGCATTTT. Residues: CAISAQGSNQPQHF.

This clonotype was detected ten times or more. The rearrangement uses TRBV9 and TRBJ2-2; a possible D gene is TRBD2 (6 bases). The CDR3 is 17 residues long. Germline V CDR1 and CDR2: SGDLS, YYNGEE. The germline V and J ends were trimmed by 3 bases and 0 bases, with 15 bases remaining between them. CDR3: CASSAEGTAANTGELFF. In DNA form, the CDR3 reads TGTGCCAGCAGCGCGGAGGGGACGGCTGCGAACACCGGGGAGCTGTTTTTT.

The sample holds many counts of this clonotype. The chain joins TRBV4-3 to TRBJ2-3, with a weak D call TRBD2 (7 bases). Trimming pared 4 bases from V and 2 bases from J, leaving 10 bases between. The CDR3 totals 14 residues. Looked up from germline, CDR1 is LGHNA and CDR2 is YSLEER. The CDR3 reads CASSRGGPTDTQYF. DNA for the CDR3: TGCGCCAGCAGCCGGGGGGGGCCCACAGATACGCAGTATTTT.

This clonotype was detected only a few times. The rearrangement joins TRBV20-1 to TRBJ2-7; D ambiguous. The germline CDR1 and CDR2 sequences are DFQATT and SNEGSKA (reference sequence). V lost 0 bases and J 0 bases, leaving 15 bases between the germline ends. The CDR3 extends over 16 amino acids. The CDR3, as DNA: TGCAGTGCTAGAGATTTTGATAGCTGGATCTCCTACGAGCAGTACTTC. Translated: CSARDFDSWISYEQYF.

Ten or more counts support this clonotype. The chain employs TRBV5-6 and TRBJ2-1, with D maybe TRBD2 (5 bases). Germline V CDR1 and CDR2: SGHDT, YYEEEE. With 4 bases removed from V and 5 bases from J, the gap between germline ends came to 7 bases. CDR3 size: 12 residues. The CDR3 reads CASSPGNNEQFF. CDR3 sequence (DNA): TGTGCCAGCAGCCCGGGGAACAATGAGCAGTTCTTC.

This chain joins TRBV5-1 and TRBJ1-1, with 7 positions matching TRBD1. The CDR3 is 14 residues long. CDR1 and CDR2 (germline): SGHRS, YFSETQ. Trimming took 3 bases from V and 0 from J; bases not matched to a gene: 2. The CDR3 sequence: CASSWGQMNTEAFF. In DNA form, the CDR3 reads TGCGCCAGCAGCTGGGGACAGATGAACACTGAAGCTTTCTTT.

The chain is built from TRBV20-1 and TRBJ1-3; perhaps TRBD1 as D (6 bases). The CDR3 runs 14 residues. The V end lost 0 bases, the J end lost 2 bases, and 8 bases lay between the germline ends. CDR1 and CDR2 (germline): DFQATT, SNEGSKA (reference sequence). The CDR3 loop reads CSARDHRAGNTIYF. CDR3 in DNA: TGCAGTGCTAGAGATCACAGGGCTGGAAACACCATATATTTT.

This clonotype showed up many times. The rearrangement links TRBV3-1 to TRBJ1-1; TRBD1 aligns across 7 bases. Germline CDR1 reads LGHDT; CDR2 reads YNNKEL (reference sequence). V gave up 4 bases and J gave up 0 bases; unmatched junction bases: 5. The CDR3 is made up of 15 amino acids. The CDR3 DNA follows: TGTGCCAGCAGCCCCCGGGGACAGCTGAACACTGAAGCTTTCTTT. Translating it yields CASSPRGQLNTEAFF.

This clonotype was seen many times. This chain uses TRBV6-1 with TRBJ1-5; 7 positions match TRBD1. With V trimmed by 4 bases and J by 3 bases, 6 bases remained unmatched. There are 15 residues in the CDR3. From germline, CDR1 is MNHNS and CDR2 SASEGT. The chain's CDR3 is CASSASGQNNQPQHF. CDR3 in DNA: TGTGCCAGCAGTGCCTCGGGACAGAACAATCAGCCCCAGCATTTT.

In its sample, this clonotype was seen many times. V gene TRBV7-9 combines with J gene TRBJ2-7; 7 bases are a match to TRBD1. Germline V gene lookup returns CDR1 SEHNR and CDR2 FQNEAQ (reference sequence). V lost 6 bases, J lost 0 bases, and 5 bases stayed unmatched. The CDR3 runs 14 residues. The CDR3 DNA sequence: TGTGCCAGCAGTCGGGACAGCTACTCCTACGAGCAGTACTTC. This translates into CASSRDSYSYEQYF.

Many counts were recorded for this clonotype. The gene calls are TRBV5-1 and TRBJ1-1; TRBD1 aligns across 11 bases. Looked up from germline, CDR1 is SGHRS and CDR2 is YFSETQ. V gave up 4 bases and J gave up 4 bases; unmatched junction bases: 3. The CDR3 is 14 amino acids. CDR3 in DNA: TGCGCCAGCAGCGGTGGGACAGGGGGCACTGAAGCTTTCTTT. This codes for CASSGGTGGTEAFF.

This sequence joins TRBV7-2 and TRBJ2-3; D might be TRBD1 (6 bases). The germline CDR1 and CDR2 sequences are SGHTA and FQGNSA. The CDR3 spans 16 residues. V was cut by 5 bases and J by 1 base, with 16 bases left in between. The DNA for the CDR3 is TGTGCCAGCAGCCCCTATGTACAGGGAGGCACAGATACGCAGTATTTT. This encodes CASSPYVQGGTDTQYF.